The clone carrying this T cell receptor (beta chain) was seen many times. As yet, its antigen is unknown. The CDR3 runs 16 residues. V shed 0 bases and J shed 9 bases, with 18 bases lying between them. The germline gives CDR1 LGHDT, CDR2 YNNKEL (reference sequence). Stated time point: newly diagnosed GD, antithyroid drugs for less than 3 months. PBMC RNA was the source of the TCR library. Under American Thyroid Association guidelines, Graves' disease was diagnosed. Building the TCR beta libraries relied on iRepertoire HTBI primers, and CDR3 regions underwent Arm-PCR. In TCRdb, the multiplex PCR reads were re-called with MiXCR into one record per CDR3 protein. The data contain 250,000 or so distinct CDR3 sequences, around 20% of them singletons. The data derive from a study of regulatory T cells in long-lasting Graves disease. Study-wide results and caveats: Thyroid tissue was not sampled; only peripheral blood was. The persistent group shared 2,500 or so public clonotypes, more than the approximately 890 shared by new patients. It was in persistent disease that TRBV28, TRBJ1-2 and TRBJ2-5 were favored.

This receptor was identified in a female donor with Graves disease. The chain is built from TRBV3-1 and TRBJ2-1; possibly TRBD2 for D (6 bases). Source: peripheral blood mononuclear cells (PBMCs), taken at new diagnosis, from a patient treated with antithyroid drugs. Here the CDR3 DNA reads TGTGCCAGCAGCCAAGATGGGACTGCCCCGGGGCGTGAGCAGTTCTTC. Residues: CASSQDGTAPGREQFF.